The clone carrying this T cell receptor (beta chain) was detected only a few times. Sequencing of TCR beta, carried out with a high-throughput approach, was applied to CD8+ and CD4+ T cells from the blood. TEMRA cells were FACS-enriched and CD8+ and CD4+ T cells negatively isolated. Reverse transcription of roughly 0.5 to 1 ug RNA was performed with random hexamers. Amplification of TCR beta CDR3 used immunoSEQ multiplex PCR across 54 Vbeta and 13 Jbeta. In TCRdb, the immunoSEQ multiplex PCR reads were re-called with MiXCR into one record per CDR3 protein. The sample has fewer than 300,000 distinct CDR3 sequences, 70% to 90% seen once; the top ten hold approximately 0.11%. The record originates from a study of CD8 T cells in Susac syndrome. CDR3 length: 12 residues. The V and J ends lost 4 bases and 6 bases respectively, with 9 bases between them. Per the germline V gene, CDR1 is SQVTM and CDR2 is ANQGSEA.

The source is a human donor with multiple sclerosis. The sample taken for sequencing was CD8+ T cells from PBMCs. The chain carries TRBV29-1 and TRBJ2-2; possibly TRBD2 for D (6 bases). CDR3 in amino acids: CSVVTGAGELFF. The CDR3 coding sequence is TGCAGCGTTGTTACGGGAGCCGGGGAGCTGTTTTTT.